Following are 32 T cell receptor beta chains from one sample sequenced in a study of T cell responses to AZD1222 COVID-19 vaccine. Produced via immunoSEQ multiplex PCR; TCRdb's table is partial and in-frame only. The sample holds around 140,000 clones, about 90% seen once. This sample comprised peripheral blood, obtained 28 days after the second AZD1222 dose. These receptors all stem from an adult who received the AZD1222 COVID-19 vaccine.

CDR3 sequence: CASSRDSGGGNTIYF. As DNA, the CDR3 is TGTGCCAGCAGCCGCGACAGCGGGGGTGGAAACACCATATATTTT. The V and J genes are TRBV2 and TRBJ1-3; TRBD1 might be the D (5 bases). In germline, CDR1 is SNHLY, CDR2 FYNNEI. The CDR3 totals 15 residues. Deletions cut 6 bases from V and 3 bases from J, with 15 bases between.

The CDR3 sequence: CASSDGRGTDTQYF. The CDR3 DNA is TGTGCCAGCAGTGACGGGAGGGGCACAGATACGCAGTATTTT. The chain combines TRBV25-1 with TRBJ2-3; 8 nucleotides align to TRBD2. The CDR3 covers 14 residues. Germline lookup yields CDR1 MGHDK and CDR2 SYGVNS. After removal of 3 bases from V and 1 base from J, the junction contained 0 bases not matched to a gene.

The V gene is TRBV19, the J gene TRBJ2-5; D may be TRBD1 or TRBD2 (7 bases each). V lost 5 bases to trimming and J lost 5 bases, with 24 bases between them. The CDR3 is made up of 17 amino acids. CDR1 and CDR2 from the germline V gene are LNHDA and SQIVND (reference sequence). The CDR3 bases are TGTGCCAGTAGTCGAGGGCAGACAGGGCTGCGGGGGGAGACCCAGTACTTC. Translating gives CASSRGQTGLRGETQYF.

This sequence joins TRBV12-3 or TRBV12-4 and TRBJ1-4; no clear D. This CDR3 region has 13 residues. Trimming took 7 bases from V and 3 from J, leaving 9 bases between them. CDR3 in amino acids: CASTSRPNEKLFF. The CDR3 nucleotides are TGTGCCAGCACCTCGCGACCTAATGAAAAACTGTTTTTT.

Only a few counts were recorded for this clone. J is TRBJ1-2 and V is TRBV30; D ambiguous. V gave up 4 bases and J gave up 3 bases, with 9 bases separating them. The germline V gene has CDR1 GTSNPN and CDR2 SVGIG (reference sequence). This CDR3 comprises 12 residues. The CDR3 loop reads CAWNDNHYGYTF. CDR3 nucleotide sequence: TGTGCCTGGAACGATAACCACTATGGCTACACCTTC.

The chain links TRBV28 to TRBJ2-2; TRBD2 matches at 8 bases. The CDR3 has 17 amino acids. In germline, CDR1 is MDHEN, CDR2 SYDVKM. V was pared by 4 bases and J by 4 bases, with 11 bases of the junction left unmatched. The CDR3 DNA is TGTGCCAGCAGTTACCACCTAGCGGGCCATACCACCGGGGAGCTGTTTTTT. It encodes CASSYHLAGHTTGELFF.

CDR3 bases: TGTGCCAGCAGCCAAGGGGGTTATAACACTGAAGCTTTCTTT. Translation gives CASSQGGYNTEAFF. This chain links TRBV7-3 with TRBJ1-1; tentative D call: TRBD1 (6 bases). Per germline, CDR1 SGHTA and CDR2 FQGTGA. The CDR3 is 14 residues long. Trimming removed 5 bases from V and 2 bases from J, with 12 bases in between.

This chain links TRBV6-1 with TRBJ2-2; TRBD2 is a possible D gene (6 bases). The CDR3 length is 15 residues. The germline gives CDR1 MNHNS, CDR2 SASEGT. Trimming left V 2 bases short and J 4 bases short, with 11 bases between. CDR3 nucleotide sequence: TGTGCCAGCAGTGAACCGGGACTCAGCACCGGGGAGCTGTTTTTT. Protein product: CASSEPGLSTGELFF.

V is TRBV5-6 and J is TRBJ2-3; D is ambiguous. CDR3 length: 13 residues. Germline V gene data show CDR1 as SGHDT and CDR2 as YYEEEE. V dropped 0 bases and J dropped 4 bases, with 6 bases sitting between them. This chain's CDR3 is CASSLDTPDTQYF. Written as DNA, the CDR3 is TGTGCCAGCAGCTTGGACACTCCAGATACGCAGTATTTT.

This chain uses TRBV7-9 with TRBJ2-7; 8 positions agree with TRBD1. Trimming at V came to 5 bases and at J to 6 bases, leaving 9 bases not matched to a gene. The CDR3 is made up of 14 amino acids. Germline CDR1 reads SEHNR; CDR2 reads FQNEAQ (reference sequence). This chain's CDR3 is CASSHGQGEGEQYF. For the CDR3, the DNA is TGTGCCAGCAGCCACGGACAGGGTGAAGGCGAGCAGTACTTC.

The V gene is TRBV30, the J gene TRBJ1-1, with a tentative D call TRBD1 (5 bases). Deletions cut 2 bases from V and 0 bases from J, with 10 bases between. This CDR3 is 14 amino acids long. Germline V gene data show CDR1 as GTSNPN and CDR2 as SVGIG (reference sequence). DNA for the CDR3: TGTGCCTGGAGTTCGGGGCAGGTGAACACTGAAGCTTTCTTT. This gives the protein CAWSSGQVNTEAFF. The entire variable domain, with the rest obtained from reference TRBV30 and TRBJ1-1, is as follows: SQTIHQWPATLVQPVGSPLSLECTVEGTSNPNLYWYRQAAGRGLQLLFYSVGIGQISSEVPQNLSASRPQDRQFILSSKKLLLSDSGFYLCAWSSGQVNTEAFFGQGTRLTVV.

The gene calls are TRBV19 and TRBJ1-3, with no clear D. The CDR3 contains 15 residues. The germline V gene has CDR1 LNHDA and CDR2 SQIVND (reference sequence). The V end was cut by 7 bases, the J end by 1 base, with 14 bases between. CDR3 loop: CASTDSGRSGNTIYF. The CDR3 DNA is TGTGCCAGTACGGACTCCGGCCGTTCTGGAAACACCATATATTTT.

This chain joins TRBV15 and TRBJ1-1; D might be TRBD1 (5 bases). CDR3 length equals 13 residues. V gave up 9 bases and J gave up 3 bases, with 14 bases separating them. CDR1 LNHNV and CDR2 YYDKDF come from the germline V gene (reference sequence). The CDR3 bases are TGTGCCACGGGAATACAGGTCCACACTGAAGCTTTCTTT. Encoded protein: CATGIQVHTEAFF.

This chain uses TRBV4-1 with TRBJ1-3, with 8 bases fitting TRBD1. V shed 4 bases, J shed 4 bases, and the junction held 9 bases outside the gene matches. The CDR3 extends over 16 amino acids. Germline CDR1 MGHRA, CDR2 YSYEKL. CDR3 bases: TGCGCCAGCAGCCTCCGGCAGGGGGCTTTCGGAAACACCATATATTTT. Protein sequence: CASSLRQGAFGNTIYF.

V is TRBV6-6 and J is TRBJ2-7, with 7 bases fitting TRBD2. Germline assignment: CDR1 MNHNY and CDR2 SVGAGI (reference sequence). The CDR3 is 14 residues long. Trimming at V came to 6 bases and at J to 3 bases, leaving 8 bases not matched to a gene. CDR3 region: CASSPTSEYYEQYV. CDR3 DNA sequence: TGTGCCAGCAGCCCAACTAGCGAGTACTACGAGCAGTACGTC.

The gene calls are TRBV9 and TRBJ2-2; D remains unclear. This CDR3 region has 15 residues. Per germline, CDR1 SGDLS and CDR2 YYNGEE. Deletions cut 2 bases from V and 1 base from J, with 9 bases between. The DNA for the CDR3 is TGTGCCAGCAGCGTTGCGGACCTGAACACCGGGGAGCTGTTTTTT. As protein: CASSVADLNTGELFF.

This clone was recorded a few times. The J gene is TRBJ1-5, the V gene TRBV27, with 11 nucleotides matching TRBD1. There are 18 residues in the CDR3. The trim removed 6 bases at V and 0 bases at J, leaving 10 bases unmatched. In germline, CDR1 is MNHEY, CDR2 SMNVEV (reference sequence). The CDR3 sequence: CASSPGTGGSYSNQPQHF. The CDR3 DNA sequence: TGTGCCAGCAGCCCCGGGACAGGGGGGAGTTATAGCAATCAGCCCCAGCATTTT.

This rearrangement joins TRBV5-1 to TRBJ1-2, with a tentative D call TRBD1 (5 bases). The CDR3 consists of 13 residues. V was pared by 4 bases and J by 4 bases, with 11 bases between. In germline, CDR1 is SGHRS, CDR2 YFSETQ. The CDR3 region is CASSTQGSYGYTF. CDR3 coding DNA: TGCGCCAGCAGCACGCAGGGATCCTATGGCTACACCTTC.

The V gene is TRBV7-2, the J gene TRBJ2-5, with D perhaps being TRBD1 or TRBD2 (5 bases each). The germline CDR1 and CDR2 sequences are SGHTA and FQGNSA. With 2 bases removed from V and 5 bases from J, the gap between germline ends came to 9 bases. The CDR3 covers 13 residues. Here the CDR3 DNA reads TGTGCCAGCAGCTTATGGGGGTCGGAGACCCAGTACTTC. It encodes CASSLWGSETQYF.

The chain joins TRBV10-3 to TRBJ2-5; maybe TRBD1 (6 bases). Trimming took off 0 bases at V and 5 bases at J, with 13 bases between the two ends. The germline CDR1 and CDR2 sequences are ENHRY and SYGVKD. This CDR3 is 15 amino acids long. CDR3 DNA: TGTGCCATCAGTGAGTCTACAGGGCGGTGGGAGACCCAGTACTTC. Its protein is CAISESTGRWETQYF.

J is TRBJ1-2 and V is TRBV7-6; D gene unclear. Germline V gene sequence: CDR1 SGHVS, CDR2 FNYEAQ. Trimming left V 5 bases short and J 4 bases short, with 20 bases between. This CDR3 spans 16 amino acids. In nucleotides, the CDR3 is TGTGCCAGCAGCGACCCAAAGGGCGGCGGCGGCTATGGCTACACCTTC. This translates into CASSDPKGGGGYGYTF. The full variable domain, in which reference TRBV7-6 and TRBJ1-2 provide the parts outside the CDR3, is GAGVSQSPRYKVTKRGQDVALRCDPISGHVSLYWYRQALGQGPEFLTYFNYEAQQDKSGLPNDRFSAERPEGSISTLTIQRTEQRDSAMYRCASSDPKGGGGYGYTFGSGTRLTVV.

V and J are TRBV19 and TRBJ1-4; 10 bases map to TRBD1. There are 17 residues in the CDR3. The V segment lost 6 bases and the J segment 5 bases; nucleotides outside the gene matches: 12. From germline, CDR1 is LNHDA and CDR2 SQIVND (reference sequence). The CDR3 spells CASSRRTGGQGNEKLFF. CDR3 DNA sequence: TGTGCCAGTAGCCGGAGGACAGGGGGGCAAGGGAATGAAAAACTGTTTTTT.

Written as DNA, the CDR3 is TGTGCCAGCAGCCTAAGCGGGACAGTTAATTCACCCCTCCACTTT. Protein: CASSLSGTVNSPLHF. V and J are TRBV9 and TRBJ1-6; 7 nucleotides match TRBD1. Germline V gene sequence: CDR1 SGDLS, CDR2 YYNGEE. J lost 6 bases, V lost 4 bases, and 7 bases had no gene match. The CDR3 extends over 15 amino acids.

CDR3 nucleotide sequence: TGTGCCAGCAGAAGGGAATGGGGGGAGACCCAGTACTTC. Translated, it gives CASRREWGETQYF. This chain links TRBV6-5 with TRBJ2-5, with D possibly called TRBD1 or TRBD2 (5 bases each). CDR3 length: 13 residues. The V end was cut by 6 bases, the J end by 5 bases, with 13 bases between. CDR1 and CDR2 (germline): MNHEY, SVGAGI.

This clone appeared once. V is TRBV6-6 and J is TRBJ1-2, with 7 bases matching TRBD1. Germline CDR1 is MNHNY and CDR2 is SVGAGI (reference sequence). The ends lost 0 bases at V and 2 bases at J; junction bases unmatched: 3. The CDR3 has 15 amino acids. The CDR3 DNA is TGTGCCAGCAGTTACTCAGGGGGACAGAACTATGGCTACACCTTC. Protein product: CASSYSGGQNYGYTF.

The chain recombines TRBV5-1 with TRBJ2-1; D ambiguous. V gave up 3 bases and J gave up 6 bases, with 4 bases separating them. Germline CDR1 reads SGHRS; CDR2 reads YFSETQ. The CDR3 length is 11 residues. The CDR3 here is CASSSINEQFF. In DNA, the CDR3 is TGCGCCAGCAGCTCAATCAATGAGCAGTTCTTC.

This chain joins TRBV19 and TRBJ1-4, with D unclear. The CDR3 length is 13 residues. Germline CDR1 and CDR2: LNHDA and SQIVND (reference sequence). Trimming took 5 bases from V and 3 from J, leaving 7 bases between them. The CDR3 is CASSLRANEKLFF. CDR3 nucleotide sequence: TGTGCCAGTAGTCTTCGAGCTAATGAAAAACTGTTTTTT.

The chain recombines TRBV30 with TRBJ1-2; D is undetermined. The CDR3 runs to 13 residues. Germline CDR1 and CDR2: GTSNPN and SVGIG (reference sequence). The ends were cut back, 3 bases at V and 5 bases at J, with 13 bases in the middle. CDR3 residues: CAWSALPGYGYTF. CDR3 coding DNA: TGTGCCTGGAGCGCGCTCCCGGGGTATGGCTACACCTTC.

The rearrangement links TRBV10-3 to TRBJ2-5; D perhaps matches TRBD1 (5 bases). The CDR3 has 13 residues. Trimming took off 7 bases at V and 3 bases at J, with 12 bases between the two ends. From germline, CDR1 is ENHRY and CDR2 SYGVKD. CDR3 region: CAIKAQGEETQYF. CDR3 sequence (DNA): TGTGCCATCAAGGCCCAGGGCGAAGAGACCCAGTACTTC.

J is TRBJ2-1 and V is TRBV6-5; D might be TRBD2 (5 bases). The V end was cut by 9 bases, the J end by 4 bases, with 16 bases between. This CDR3 contains 14 residues. The germline gives CDR1 MNHEY, CDR2 SVGAGI. CDR3 sequence: CASSAASRYNEQFF. CDR3 nucleotide sequence: TGTGCCAGTTCAGCGGCATCCCGATACAATGAGCAGTTCTTC.

This chain joins TRBV12-5 and TRBJ1-2; D unresolved. V dropped 3 bases and J dropped 13 bases, with 21 bases sitting between them. Germline loops: CDR1 LGHNT, CDR2 FRNRAP. This CDR3 is 14 amino acids long. This chain's CDR3 is CASGFAQAGTWCTF. DNA for the CDR3: TGTGCTAGTGGTTTCGCGCAGGCGGGTACCTGGTGCACCTTC.

The genes are TRBV5-1 and TRBJ1-2, with 8 bases lining up with TRBD1. The germline V gene has CDR1 SGHRS and CDR2 YFSETQ. V was clipped by 0 bases and J by 4 bases; unmatched bases: 5. The CDR3 is 15 amino acids. CDR3 DNA: TGCGCCAGCAGCTTGGAGACAGGGGCGACCTATGGCTACACCTTC. It is translated as CASSLETGATYGYTF.